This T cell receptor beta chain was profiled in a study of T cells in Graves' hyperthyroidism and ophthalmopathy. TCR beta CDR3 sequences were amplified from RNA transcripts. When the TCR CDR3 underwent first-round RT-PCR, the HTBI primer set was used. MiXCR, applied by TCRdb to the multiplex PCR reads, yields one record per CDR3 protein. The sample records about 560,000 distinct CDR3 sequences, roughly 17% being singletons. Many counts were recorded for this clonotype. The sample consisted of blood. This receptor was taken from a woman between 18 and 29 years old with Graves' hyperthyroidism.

This chain's CDR3 is CASSYSVSTSPETQYF. Here the CDR3 DNA reads TGTGCCAGCAGTTACTCGGTGTCGACTAGCCCCGAGACCCAGTACTTC. The V gene is TRBV6-2 or TRBV6-3, the J gene TRBJ2-5; 7 bases agree with TRBD2. The CDR3 totals 16 residues. Germline V gene lookup returns CDR1 MNHEY and CDR2 SVGEGT. Trimming cost V 0 bases and J 5 bases; bases outside gene matches: 9.